The text below deals with one T cell receptor beta chain. This receptor's antigen is unknown. Base qualities are missing; no much larger clone stands one base away. The data stem from a study of PD-1 blockade in classical Hodgkin lymphoma (dated by TCRdb to the early 2020s). Some background on the complete study: Nivolumab dosing was 3 mg/kg intravenously every 2 weeks, continuing until either disease progression or unacceptable toxicity. The study used CyTOF and TCR beta sequencing to define a peripheral blood immune signature of response to PD-1 blockade in classical Hodgkin lymphoma.

Genomic DNA was extracted with the Qiagen DNeasy kit from unsorted PBMCs and from negatively selected CD4+ and CD8+ fractions. TCR beta CDR3 regions were subjected to amplification by immunoSEQ multiplex PCR with primers that anneal to V and J segments. A synthetic immune receptor repertoire was used to minimize amplification bias, and remaining bias was computationally removed after sequencing. The study's own analysis went as follows. Repertoire diversity was quantified as the Shannon entropy index using custom Python scripts. Unsorted, CD4+ and CD8+ repertoires were analyzed separately, except for combined analyses in which CD4+ and CD8+ sequences were merged in silico. A clone was considered expanded if an increase in frequency of at least 2-fold after treatment relative to C1D1 was found, and a pseudocount of 0.5 was applied to clones undetected at baseline. Clones with 0 or 1 copy at C1D1 were defined as singleton clones, while clones with 2 or more copies were defined as non-singleton clones. By matching protein sequences in sorted samples from the same patient, clones expanded in unsorted samples were annotated as CD4+, CD8+ or unknown. Wilcoxon tests on paired samples were used to test diversity changes from C1D1 to C4D1. TCRdb limited this immuneACCESS table to in-frame rearrangements with V and J called. A share of clones is missing; checked studies link under half to unresolved V genes, and the rest is unexplained. D and trimming were read from the DNA, whereas the V and J calls and clone size are those reported in that table. For this sample there are 50,000 or so clones; roughly 86% appear just once. The top ten clones comprise approximately 7% of the sample.

What the study reported, not specific to this receptor: By C4D1, a significant rise was seen in CD4+ TCR diversity but not in CD8+ TCR diversity (p=0.0027 vs p=0.16), and the rise was most apparent among complete responders (p=0.02). The study covered only a single clinical trial cohort, and the causes of the repertoire differences, possibly disease activity or prior therapy, were still not defined. Baseline TCR diversity was reported as lower in newly diagnosed patients than in healthy donors, and lower still in relapsed/refractory patients. Diversity was lower in patients who began nivolumab less than 1 year after ASCT, so these patients were left out of later analyses to avoid confounding by immune reconstitution. Trial patients with a complete response had baseline diversity similar to that of newly diagnosed patients, while partial responders and progressors had significantly lower diversity.

A distance of 6 bases separates the germline ends of V and J, which lose 0 bases and 4 bases respectively. CDR1 and CDR2, per the germline V gene (reference sequence), are LNHNV and YYDKDF. The CDR3 sequence holds 13 residues, the cysteine and phenylalanine included. Here the CDR3 DNA is all that survives: 39 bases in frame from base 1. The time point label here, explained by the study, means: cycle 4 day 1 (C4D1), after more than 5 weeks of nivolumab. Every trial patient had relapsed after autologous stem cell transplantation, and cohorts A, B and C differed in prior brentuximab vedotin exposure. A total of approximately 51 patients with relapsed/refractory classical Hodgkin lymphoma made up the trial cohort, and each patient's best overall response was complete response, partial response or progressive disease. In the multi-cohort phase II CheckMate 205 trial, trial patients received single-agent nivolumab. An independent review committee assessed best overall response by applying the 2007 International Working Group response criteria. Trial PBMCs were obtained immediately prior to nivolumab initiation (C1D1) and on therapy at cycle 2 day 1 and cycle 4 day 1. Peripheral blood was collected in 8 mL Vacutainer Cell Preparation Tubes, from which PBMCs were isolated by centrifugation and then cryopreserved.

The TCR sequence derives from a human donor with classical Hodgkin lymphoma. The rearranged segments are TRBV15 and TRBJ2-5; no confident D gene assignment can be made. Sequencing used peripheral blood mononuclear cells (PBMCs), obtained before the fourth cycle of nivolumab. The CDR3 corresponds to CATSRDRAETQYF. At the DNA level, the sequence is TGTGCCACCAGCAGAGATCGGGCAGAGACCCAGTACTTC.